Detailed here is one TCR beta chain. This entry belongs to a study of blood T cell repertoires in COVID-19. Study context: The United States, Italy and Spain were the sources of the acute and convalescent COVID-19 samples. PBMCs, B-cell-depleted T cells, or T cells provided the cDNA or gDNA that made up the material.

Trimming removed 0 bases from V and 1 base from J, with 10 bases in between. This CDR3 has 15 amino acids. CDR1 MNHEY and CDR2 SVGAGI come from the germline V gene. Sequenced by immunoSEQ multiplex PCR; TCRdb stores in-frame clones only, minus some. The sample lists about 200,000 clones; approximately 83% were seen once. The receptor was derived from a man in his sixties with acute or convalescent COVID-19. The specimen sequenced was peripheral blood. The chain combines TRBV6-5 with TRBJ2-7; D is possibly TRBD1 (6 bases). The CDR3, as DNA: TGTGCCAGCAGTTACTCTAAGGGGGTGTCCTACGAGCAGTACTTC. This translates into CASSYSKGVSYEQYF.